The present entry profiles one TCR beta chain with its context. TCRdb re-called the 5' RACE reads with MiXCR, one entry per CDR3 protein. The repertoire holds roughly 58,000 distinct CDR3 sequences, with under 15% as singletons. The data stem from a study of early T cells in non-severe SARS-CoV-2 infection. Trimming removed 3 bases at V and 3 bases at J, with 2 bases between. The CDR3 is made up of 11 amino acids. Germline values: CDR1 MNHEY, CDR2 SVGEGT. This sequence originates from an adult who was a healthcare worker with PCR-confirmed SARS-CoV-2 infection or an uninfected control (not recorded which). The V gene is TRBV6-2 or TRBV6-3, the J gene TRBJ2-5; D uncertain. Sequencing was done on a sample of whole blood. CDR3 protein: CASSYKETQYF. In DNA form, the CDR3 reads TGTGCCAGCAGTTATAAAGAGACCCAGTACTTC.